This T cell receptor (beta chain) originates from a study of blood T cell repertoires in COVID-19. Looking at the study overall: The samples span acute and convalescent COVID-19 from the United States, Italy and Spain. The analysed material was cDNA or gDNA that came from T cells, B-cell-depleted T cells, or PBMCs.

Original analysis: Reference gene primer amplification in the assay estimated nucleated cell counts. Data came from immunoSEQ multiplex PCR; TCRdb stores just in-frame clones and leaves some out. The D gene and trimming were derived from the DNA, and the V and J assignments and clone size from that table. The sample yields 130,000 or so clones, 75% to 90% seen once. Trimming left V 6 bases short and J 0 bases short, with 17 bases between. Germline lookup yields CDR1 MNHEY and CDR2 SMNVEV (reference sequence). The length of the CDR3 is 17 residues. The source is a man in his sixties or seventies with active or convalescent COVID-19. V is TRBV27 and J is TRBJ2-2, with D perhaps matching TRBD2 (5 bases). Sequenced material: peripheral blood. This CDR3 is CASSLSSRGTNTGELFF. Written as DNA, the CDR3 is TGTGCCAGCAGCCTCTCTAGTCGGGGTACGAACACCGGGGAGCTGTTTTTT.